The clone carrying this TCR beta chain was observed a few times. Germline V CDR1 and CDR2: DFQATT, SNEGSKA (reference sequence). V was clipped by 5 bases and J by 9 bases, with 23 bases between them. This CDR3 is built from 15 residues. This entry is derived from a study of identical twins. From the 5' RACE reads, TCRdb called clonotypes with MiXCR, one entry per CDR3 protein. The sample consists of just over 500,000 distinct CDR3 sequences, roughly a fifth of them appearing once. Another study also made use of these data, one on T cells expressing NK-cell markers. This second study says: Each of roughly six donors carried dominant NKG2C+ clonotypes accounting for about 1.0-8% of CD8+ T cells.

The source of this sequence is a woman between 18 and 29 years old in good health. The chain uses TRBV20-1 and TRBJ1-5; D gene unclear. Material: CD4+ T cells sorted from blood. The CDR3 here is CSASEDRASFRPQHF. The CDR3 DNA sequence: TGCAGTGCTTCCGAGGACCGGGCCTCATTTCGGCCCCAGCATTTT.